This TCR beta chain was identified in a study of T cell repertoires in cytomegalovirus infection. Study as a whole: Recently identified HLA-C-restricted CMV epitopes were among the peptides used. From public TCR beta signatures came an indication of both CMV infection and matching HLA type.

Overall study findings and caveats: Predominance within the ex vivo response was attributable to HLA-C-restricted CMV-specific TCR beta clonotypes.

Using its own MiXCR run on the reads, TCRdb lists one record per CDR3 protein. The sample lists some 350,000 distinct CDR3 sequences; about 27% were seen once. The CDR3 spans 15 residues. J gave up 4 bases and V 1 base, and 3 bases lay outside the gene matches. CDR1 is SGHVS, CDR2 FQNEAQ, per germline. About this clonotype itself: Its antigen is currently unknown.

The sequence derives from a human donor in good health (CMV status not recorded). Some clones in this sample may be carry-over from other donors' samples. The chain combines TRBV7-8 with TRBJ1-5; 8 bases agree with TRBD1. The sample consisted of cultured PBMCs, taken from culture after CMV antigen stimulation. For the CDR3, the DNA is TGTGCCAGCAGCTTAGTTCAGGGGGCTAATCAGCCCCAGCATTTT. Its translation is CASSLVQGANQPQHF.